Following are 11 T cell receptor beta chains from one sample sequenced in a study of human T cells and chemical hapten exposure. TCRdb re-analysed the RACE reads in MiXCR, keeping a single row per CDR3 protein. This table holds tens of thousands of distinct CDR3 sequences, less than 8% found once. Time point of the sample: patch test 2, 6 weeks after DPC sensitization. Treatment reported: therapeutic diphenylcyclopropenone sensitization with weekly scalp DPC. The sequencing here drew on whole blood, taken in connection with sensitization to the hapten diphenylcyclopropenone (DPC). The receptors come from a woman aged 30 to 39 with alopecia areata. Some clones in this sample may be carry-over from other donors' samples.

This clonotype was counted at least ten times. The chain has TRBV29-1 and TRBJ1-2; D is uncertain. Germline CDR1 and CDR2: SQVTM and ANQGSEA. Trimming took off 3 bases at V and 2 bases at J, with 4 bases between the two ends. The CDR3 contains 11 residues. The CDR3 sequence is CSVDQNYGYTF. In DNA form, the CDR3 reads TGCAGCGTTGACCAAAACTATGGCTACACCTTC.

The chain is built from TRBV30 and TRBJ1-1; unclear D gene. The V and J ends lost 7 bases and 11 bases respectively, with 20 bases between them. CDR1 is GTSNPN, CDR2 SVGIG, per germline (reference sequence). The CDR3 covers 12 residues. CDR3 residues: CALKIFPAVAFF. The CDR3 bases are TGTGCCTTAAAAATCTTCCCCGCGGTGGCTTTCTTT.

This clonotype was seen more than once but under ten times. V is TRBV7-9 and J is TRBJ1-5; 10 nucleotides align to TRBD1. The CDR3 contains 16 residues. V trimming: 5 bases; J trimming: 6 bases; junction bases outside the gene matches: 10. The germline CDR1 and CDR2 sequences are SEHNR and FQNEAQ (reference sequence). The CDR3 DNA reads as TGTGCCAGCAGCCGAATGGACAGGGGGAGTGGTCAGCCCCAGCATTTT. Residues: CASSRMDRGSGQPQHF.

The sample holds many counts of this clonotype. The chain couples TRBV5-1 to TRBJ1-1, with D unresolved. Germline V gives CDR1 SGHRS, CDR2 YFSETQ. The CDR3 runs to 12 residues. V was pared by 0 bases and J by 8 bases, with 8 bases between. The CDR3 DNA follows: TGCGCCAGCAGCTTGGTTGGGGAGGAAGCTTTCTTT. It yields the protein CASSLVGEEAFF. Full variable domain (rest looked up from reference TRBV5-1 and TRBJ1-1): KAGVTQTPRYLIKTRGQQVTLSCSPISGHRSVSWYQQTPGQGLQFLFEYFSETQRNKGNFPGRFSGRQFSNSRSEMNVSTLELGDSALYLCASSLVGEEAFFGQGTRLTVV.

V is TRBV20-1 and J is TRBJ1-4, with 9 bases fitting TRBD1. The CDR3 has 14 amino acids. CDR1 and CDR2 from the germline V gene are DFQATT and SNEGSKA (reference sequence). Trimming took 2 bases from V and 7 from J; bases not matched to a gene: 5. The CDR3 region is CSARRGTGSEKLFF. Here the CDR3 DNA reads TGCAGTGCTAGAAGGGGGACAGGGAGTGAAAAACTGTTTTTT.

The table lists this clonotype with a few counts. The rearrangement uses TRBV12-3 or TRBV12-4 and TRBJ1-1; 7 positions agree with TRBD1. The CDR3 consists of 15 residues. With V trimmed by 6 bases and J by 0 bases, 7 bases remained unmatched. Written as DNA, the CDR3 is TGTGCCAGCAGCGAGACAGGGAGGATGAACACTGAAGCTTTCTTT. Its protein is CASSETGRMNTEAFF.

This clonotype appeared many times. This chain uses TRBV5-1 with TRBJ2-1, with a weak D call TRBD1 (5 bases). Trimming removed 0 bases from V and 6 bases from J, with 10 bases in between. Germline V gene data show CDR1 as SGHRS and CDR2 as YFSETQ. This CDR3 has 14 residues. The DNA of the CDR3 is TGCGCCAGCAGCTTGGTAGGGGCCTCCAATGAGCAGTTCTTC. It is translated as CASSLVGASNEQFF.

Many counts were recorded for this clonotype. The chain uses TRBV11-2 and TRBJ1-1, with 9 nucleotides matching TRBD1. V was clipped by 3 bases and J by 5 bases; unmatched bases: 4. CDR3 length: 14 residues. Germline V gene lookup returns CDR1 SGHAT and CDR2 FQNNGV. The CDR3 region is CASSFTGGGTEAFF. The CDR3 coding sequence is TGTGCCAGCAGCTTCACAGGGGGCGGGACTGAAGCTTTCTTT.

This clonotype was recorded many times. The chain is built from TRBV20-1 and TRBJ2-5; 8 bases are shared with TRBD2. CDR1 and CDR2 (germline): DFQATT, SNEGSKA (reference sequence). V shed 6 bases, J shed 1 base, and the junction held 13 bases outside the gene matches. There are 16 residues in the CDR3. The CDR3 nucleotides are TGCAGTGCCAGAATATTGGGAGCGGGGGTCCAAGAGACCCAGTACTTC. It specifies CSARILGAGVQETQYF.

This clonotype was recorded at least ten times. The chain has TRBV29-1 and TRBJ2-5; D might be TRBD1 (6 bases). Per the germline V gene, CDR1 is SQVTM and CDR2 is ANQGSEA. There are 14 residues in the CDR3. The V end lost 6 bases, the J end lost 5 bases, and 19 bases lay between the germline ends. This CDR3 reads CSVDPRGTGETQYF. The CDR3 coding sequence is TGCAGCGTCGATCCAAGGGGGACGGGGGAGACCCAGTACTTC.

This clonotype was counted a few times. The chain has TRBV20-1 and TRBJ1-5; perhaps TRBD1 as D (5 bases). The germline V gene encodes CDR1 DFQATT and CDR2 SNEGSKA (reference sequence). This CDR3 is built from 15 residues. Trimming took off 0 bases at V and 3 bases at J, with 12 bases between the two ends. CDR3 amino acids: CSARDGRGDNQPQHF. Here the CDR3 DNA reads TGCAGTGCTAGAGATGGGAGGGGAGACAATCAGCCCCAGCATTTT.